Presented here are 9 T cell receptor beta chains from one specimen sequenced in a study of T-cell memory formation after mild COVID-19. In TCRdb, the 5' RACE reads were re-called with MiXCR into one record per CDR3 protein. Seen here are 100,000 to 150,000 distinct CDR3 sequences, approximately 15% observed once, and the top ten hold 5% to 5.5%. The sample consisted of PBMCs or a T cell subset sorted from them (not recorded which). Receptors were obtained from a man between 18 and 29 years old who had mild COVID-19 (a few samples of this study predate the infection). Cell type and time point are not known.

The CDR3 loop is CASSRLGTGHNSPLHF. The CDR3 region has the DNA TGTGCCAGCAGCCGCCTCGGGACAGGGCATAATTCACCCCTCCACTTT. The V and J genes are TRBV12-3 or TRBV12-4 and TRBJ1-6; 9 bases match TRBD1. The J segment lost 5 bases and the V segment lost 6 bases, leaving 8 bases of the junction unmatched. There are 16 residues in the CDR3.

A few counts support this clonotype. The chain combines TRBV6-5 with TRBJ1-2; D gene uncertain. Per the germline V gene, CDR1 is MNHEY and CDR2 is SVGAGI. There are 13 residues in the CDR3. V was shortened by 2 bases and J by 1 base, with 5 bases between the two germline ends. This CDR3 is CASSYADNYGYTF. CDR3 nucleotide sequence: TGTGCCAGCAGTTACGCAGATAACTATGGCTACACCTTC.

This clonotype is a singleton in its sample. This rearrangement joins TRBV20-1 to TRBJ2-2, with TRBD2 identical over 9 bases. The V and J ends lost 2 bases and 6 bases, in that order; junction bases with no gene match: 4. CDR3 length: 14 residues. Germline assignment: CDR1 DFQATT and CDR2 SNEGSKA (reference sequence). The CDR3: CSARPSGVPGELFF. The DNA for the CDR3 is TGCAGTGCTAGACCTAGCGGGGTCCCCGGGGAGCTGTTTTTT.

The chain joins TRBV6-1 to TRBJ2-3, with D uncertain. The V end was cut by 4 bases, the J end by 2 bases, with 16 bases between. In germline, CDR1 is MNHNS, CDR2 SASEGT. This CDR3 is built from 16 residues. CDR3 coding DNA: TGTGCCAGCAGTGGGAGACGGGCTTCGAACACAGATACGCAGTATTTT. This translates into CASSGRRASNTDTQYF.

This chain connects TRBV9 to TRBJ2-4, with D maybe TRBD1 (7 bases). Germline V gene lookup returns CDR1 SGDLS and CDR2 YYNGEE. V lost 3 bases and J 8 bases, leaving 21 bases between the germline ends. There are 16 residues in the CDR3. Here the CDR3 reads CASSAGSRGDGHIQYF. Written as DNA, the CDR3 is TGTGCCAGCAGCGCGGGATCCAGGGGGGACGGGCACATTCAGTACTTC.

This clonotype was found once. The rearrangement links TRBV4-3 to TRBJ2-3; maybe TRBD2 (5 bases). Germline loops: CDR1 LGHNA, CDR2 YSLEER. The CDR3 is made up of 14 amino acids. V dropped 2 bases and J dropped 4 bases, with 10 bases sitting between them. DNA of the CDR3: TGCGCCAGCAGCCAACTACCGGAGGCAGATACGCAGTATTTT. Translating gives CASSQLPEADTQYF.

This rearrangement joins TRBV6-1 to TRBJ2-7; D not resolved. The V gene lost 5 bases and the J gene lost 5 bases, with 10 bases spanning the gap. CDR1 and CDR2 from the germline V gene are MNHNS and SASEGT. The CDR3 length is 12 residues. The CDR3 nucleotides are TGTGCCAGCAGTCGTGACGGCGACGAGCAGTACTTC. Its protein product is CASSRDGDEQYF.

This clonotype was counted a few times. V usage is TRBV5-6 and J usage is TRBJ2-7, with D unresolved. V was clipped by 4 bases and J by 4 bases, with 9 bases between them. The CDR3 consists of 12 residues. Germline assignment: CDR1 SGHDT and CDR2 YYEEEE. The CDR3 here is CASSLDEYEQYV. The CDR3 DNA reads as TGTGCCAGCAGCCTAGATGAGTACGAGCAGTACGTC.

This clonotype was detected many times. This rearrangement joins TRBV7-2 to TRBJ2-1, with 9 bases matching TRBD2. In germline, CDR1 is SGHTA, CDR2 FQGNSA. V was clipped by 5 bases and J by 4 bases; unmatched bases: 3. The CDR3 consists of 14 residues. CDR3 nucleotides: TGTGCCAGCAGCCCAGCGGGGGGATACAATGAGCAGTTCTTC. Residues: CASSPAGGYNEQFF.